Listed here are 4 T cell receptor beta chains from one sample, sequenced in a study of early stage breast cancer tumors. The table came from immunoSEQ multiplex PCR; TCRdb's copy has only in-frame clones and leaves some out. Here the sample spans 13,000 to 15,000 clones, about 88% being singletons. The sequenced material came from normal breast tissue next to the tumor. The receptors shown here come from a person aged 25 to 40 with breast cancer.

J is TRBJ2-7 and V is TRBV6-1, with D perhaps being TRBD1 or TRBD2 (5 bases each). Germline CDR1 reads MNHNS; CDR2 reads SASEGT. CDR3 size: 12 residues. Trimming stripped 6 bases from V and 3 bases from J, with 9 bases between. In nucleotides, the CDR3 is TGTGCCAGCAGAGGGGACCGCTACGAGCAGTACTTC. It yields the protein CASRGDRYEQYF.

The gene calls are TRBV2 and TRBJ1-1, with unresolved D. CDR3 size: 14 residues. The V end lost 5 bases, the J end lost 4 bases, and 14 bases lay between the germline ends. Germline V gene sequence: CDR1 SNHLY, CDR2 FYNNEI. CDR3 amino acids: CASSPIKVGTEAFF. Here the CDR3 DNA reads TGTGCCAGCAGTCCCATCAAGGTTGGCACTGAAGCTTTCTTT.

As DNA, the CDR3 is TGTGCCAGCAGCTTCCACGCCGGTGGCAGGGCCTACGAGCAGTACTTC. Protein: CASSFHAGGRAYEQYF. The rearrangement uses TRBV7-9 and TRBJ2-7, with D perhaps matching TRBD1 (5 bases). Trimming pared 3 bases from V and 2 bases from J, leaving 17 bases between. Germline CDR1 and CDR2: SEHNR and FQNEAQ (reference sequence). There are 16 residues in the CDR3. The full variable domain, with the rest looked up from reference TRBV7-9 and TRBJ2-7, is DTGVSQNPRHKITKRGQNVTFRCDPISEHNRLYWYRQTLGQGPEFLTYFQNEAQLEKSRLLSDRFSAERPKGSFSTLEIQRTEQGDSAMYLCASSFHAGGRAYEQYFGPGTRLTVT.

The chain uses TRBV6-4 and TRBJ2-1, with 7 bases identical to TRBD2. J gave up 7 bases and V 0 bases, and 3 bases lay outside the gene matches. The germline gives CDR1 MRHNA, CDR2 SNTAGT. This CDR3 is 14 amino acids long. The CDR3 DNA is TGTGCCAGCAGTGACTCAGGGGAGGGAAATGAGCAGTTCTTC. It codes for CASSDSGEGNEQFF.